The rows below give T cell receptor beta chains drawn from one sample of a study of shared clonotypes between healthy human individuals. The assay was immunoSEQ multiplex PCR, and TCRdb's table has in-frame clones only and misses some. The table lists roughly 500,000 clones, 65% to 85% of them singletons, with 9.5% to 15% in the top ten. Sequencing was carried out using PBMCs. All receptors derive from a woman in her forties in good health. Some clones in this sample may be carry-over from other donors' samples. CDR3s include the opening cysteine and the closing phenylalanine or tryptophan. D genes are given only for firm matches. Clone size appears in some rows only: once, few, many, or a class for an expanded clone.

.	TRBV7-9	TRBD1	TRBJ2-2	TGTGCCAGCACCAGACAGGGGGCAAACGGGGAGCTGTTTTTT	CASTRQGANGELFF
.	TRBV29-1	TRBD2	TRBJ2-5	TGCAGCGTTGAACGGCGGGAGGGGGAGACCCAGTACTTC	CSVERREGETQYF
once	TRBV19	TRBD1	TRBJ1-5	TGTGCCAGTAGTATCGGGACAGATCAGCCCCAGCATTTT	CASSIGTDQPQHF
.	TRBV7-8	.	TRBJ1-4	TGTGCCAGCAGCCCACGGGGGGGAGGGACGGCAACTAATGAAAAACTGTTTTTT	CASSPRGGGTATNEKLFF
.	TRBV29-1	TRBD1	TRBJ1-2	TGCAGCGTTGAAGGTTCTGGCAGGGGGCGCATCTATGGCTACACCTTC	CSVEGSGRGRIYGYTF
.	TRBV5-1	TRBD2	TRBJ2-1	TGCGCCAGCAGCATCAGCGGGAGGTTCGATGAGCAGTTCTTC	CASSISGRFDEQFF
.	TRBV9	.	TRBJ2-7	TGTGCCAGCGGGAGGACAGAAAGCACCTACGAGCAGTACTTC	CASGRTESTYEQYF
few	TRBV10-3	TRBD1	TRBJ2-2	TGTGCCATCAAGGGGGCATCGGCCGGGGAGCTGTTTTTT	CAIKGASAGELFF
.	TRBV29-1	TRBD1	TRBJ2-7	TGCAGCGTTGATGTCAGGACAGGGAGCTCCTACGAGCAGTACTTC	CSVDVRTGSSYEQYF
.	TRBV4-3	TRBD2	TRBJ2-5	TGCGCCAGCAGCCAAGAGGGCCCGCTAGCGGGAGTTGCGAATCCGACCCAGTACTTC	CASSQEGPLAGVANPTQYF
.	TRBV27	TRBD1	TRBJ1-2	TGTGCCAGCAGTCCTATAGGACAGGTCGATGGCTACACCTTC	CASSPIGQVDGYTF
.	TRBV7-6	.	TRBJ2-5	TGTGCCAGCAGCCCACGGACCTACCAAGAGACCCAGTACTTC	CASSPRTYQETQYF
.	TRBV2	TRBD1	TRBJ1-4	TGTGCCAGCAGTGACCGGGACAGGGGGCGTTTGGGGACTTCTGCAACTAATGAAAAACTGTTTTTT	CASSDRDRGRLGTSATNEKLFF
.	TRBV12-5	TRBD1	TRBJ2-2	TGTGCTAGTGGAACCGACAGGGGGCCAGCCGGGGAGCTGTTTTTT	CASGTDRGPAGELFF
once	TRBV29-1	TRBD1	TRBJ1-2	TGCAGCGTCAGTACAGGGGGAGCTAACTATGGCTACACCTTC	CSVSTGGANYGYTF
once	TRBV7-8	TRBD2	TRBJ2-7	TGTGCCAGCAGCTTAAGCCCTCTCTTAACGGGAGGGCACCGCGAGCAGTACTTC	CASSLSPLLTGGHREQYF
.	TRBV28	TRBD1	TRBJ1-3	TGTGCCAGCCATTACAGGGGGTACTTCTCTGGAAACACCATATATTTT	CASHYRGYFSGNTIYF
.	TRBV4-1	TRBD2	TRBJ2-1	TGCGCCAGCAGCCAAGATTTGACTAGCGGGAGGACCTACAATGAGCAGTTCTTC	CASSQDLTSGRTYNEQFF
.	TRBV6-1	.	TRBJ2-7	TGTGCCAGCAGTGAACTATTCGACCAAAACTACGAGCAGTACTTC	CASSELFDQNYEQYF
.	TRBV7-2	TRBD1	TRBJ2-7	TGTGCCAGCAGCGTTGGGGTGGGGGACAGGGACTACGAGCAGTACTTC	CASSVGVGDRDYEQYF
few	TRBV28	.	TRBJ2-7	TGTGCCAGCTGGACATACTACTACGAGCAGTACTTC	CASWTYYYEQYF
many	TRBV4-2	.	TRBJ2-5	TGTGCCAGCAGCCAAGACGGGCAGGGGAGAGAGACCCAGTACTTC	CASSQDGQGRETQYF
.	TRBV28	.	TRBJ2-5	TGTGCCAGCAGTTTCCTCGACGATCAAGAGACCCAGTACTTC	CASSFLDDQETQYF
.	TRBV7-9	TRBD2	TRBJ2-1	TGTGCCAGCAGCTCCCCCAGGGGACTAGCGTTGAATGAGCAGTTCTTC	CASSSPRGLALNEQFF
.	TRBV7-3	.	TRBJ2-2	TGTGCCAGCAGCCCCATCATTGGCGGGGAGCTGTTTTTT	CASSPIIGGELFF
.	TRBV7-9	TRBD1	TRBJ2-7	TGTGCCAGCAGCTCGAGGACAGGGGAGACCTACGAGCAGTACTTC	CASSSRTGETYEQYF
.	TRBV19	TRBD1	TRBJ1-2	TGTGCCAGTAGTCCCGGGACAGGGGGCGGCTATGGCTACACCTTC	CASSPGTGGGYGYTF
.	TRBV10-3	TRBD2	TRBJ2-2	TGTGCCATCAGGCCCGGGAGGGTCGGAGGGGGCGGGGAGCTGTTTTTT	CAIRPGRVGGGGELFF
.	TRBV5-8	TRBD2	TRBJ2-1	TGTGCCAGCAGCGTGGGACTAGCGGGAGGTCGATTCTACAATGAGCAGTTCTTC	CASSVGLAGGRFYNEQFF
.	TRBV7-3	.	TRBJ1-5	TGTGCCAGCGGGGTAGGAGCGAATCAGCCCCAGCATTTT	CASGVGANQPQHF
.	TRBV7-2	TRBD1	TRBJ2-7	TGTGCCAGCAGCTATTCCGGGACAGGGGGCTCCTACGAGCAGTACTTC	CASSYSGTGGSYEQYF
once	TRBV28	.	TRBJ1-1	TGTGCCAGCAGCGTCTTGGGCTCCCCACAGGTTAACACTGAAGCTTTCTTT	CASSVLGSPQVNTEAFF
.	TRBV10-3	TRBD2	TRBJ2-3	TGTGCCATCAGTAGGCGACTAGCGGGAGGAACAGATACGCAGTATTTT	CAISRRLAGGTDTQYF
.	TRBV27	TRBD2	TRBJ2-7	TGTGCCAGCAGTTTAGCTAGCGGGTTGGCCTACGAGCAGTACTTC	CASSLASGLAYEQYF
.	TRBV21-1	.	TRBJ1-1	TGTGCCAGCAGCGCGGGACACCTGAACACTGAAGCTTTCTTT	CASSAGHLNTEAFF
.	TRBV7-9	TRBD2	TRBJ2-1	TGTGCCAGCAGCTTCGGACTAGCGGGAGCGTCCTACAATGAGCAGTTCTTC	CASSFGLAGASYNEQFF
.	TRBV7-2	.	TRBJ2-3	TGTGCCAGCAGCCAAGCCGGGACCTATAGCACAGATACGCAGTATTTT	CASSQAGTYSTDTQYF
few	TRBV2	.	TRBJ2-5	TGTGCCAGCAACAGAGCCCAAGAGACCCAGTACTTC	CASNRAQETQYF
.	TRBV2	.	TRBJ1-1	TGTGCCAGCGTCGGGCCGGACAACACTGAAGCTTTCTTT	CASVGPDNTEAFF
.	TRBV30	.	TRBJ2-5	TGTGCCTGGAGTAGGCGGGACATTTTTTCAGAGACCCAGTACTTC	CAWSRRDIFSETQYF